The entry below gives a single T cell receptor (beta chain) sequence along with its context. This sample was taken from a study of CD8 T cells in Susac syndrome. The CDR3 contains 12 residues. CDR1 and CDR2 (germline): MNHGY, SVAAGI. The junction had 0 bases not matched to a gene; V was cut back by 4 bases and J by 3 bases. In blood CD8+ and CD4+ T cells, TCR beta underwent sequencing. Control patients had untreated stable or active relapsing-remitting multiple sclerosis by revised McDonald criteria. When the RNA was reverse transcribed, random hexamers were used with an input of roughly 0.45 to 1 ug. MiXCR was run by TCRdb on the immunoSEQ multiplex PCR reads, yielding one entry per CDR3 protein. The sample includes approximately 300,000 distinct CDR3 sequences, around 89% seen only once; the top ten take around 0.18%.

The clonotype originates from a human donor with multiple sclerosis. The specimen sequenced was CD8+ T cells from PBMCs. The chain employs TRBV6-9 and TRBJ2-7; 7 bases agree with TRBD2. The CDR3: CASSWGGYEQYF. The CDR3 DNA is TGTGCCAGCAGTTGGGGGGGCTACGAGCAGTACTTC.